The 5 T cell receptor beta chains listed next were all sequenced from one sample in a study (dated by TCRdb to between 2014 and 2016). Library preparation was by 5' RACE. The sequencing machine was an Illumina MiSeq. TCRdb took the public reads, trimmed them with fastp at Q25, ran MiXCR for clone calling and kept in-frame beta chains. One record per CDR3 amino acid sequence lists the most common genes and DNA. The sample profile shows roughly 45,000 distinct CDR3 sequences; 30% of them were found once. The ten largest clones take up 4% to 5% of the sample. Sequencing was performed on tumor-infiltrating memory CD4+ T cells sorted from the breast tumor. The cell subset or site label here, explained by the study, means: memory CD4+ T cells, CD4+CD45RO+CD25-. Receptors originate from a female donor with breast cancer.

At least ten counts were recorded for this clonotype. The chain is built from TRBV4-1 and TRBJ2-1; D is ambiguous. The V gene lost 1 base and the J gene lost 8 bases, with 6 bases spanning the gap. Germline V gene lookup returns CDR1 MGHRA and CDR2 YSYEKL. The CDR3 runs to 12 residues. CDR3 residues: CASSQVRDEQFF. In DNA, the CDR3 is TGCGCCAGCAGCCAAGTGCGTGATGAGCAGTTCTTC.

The sample holds a few counts of this clonotype. The J gene is TRBJ1-5, the V gene TRBV4-1; D possibly corresponds to TRBD1 (6 bases). This CDR3 is 15 amino acids long. The V and J ends lost 0 bases and 3 bases respectively, with 9 bases between them. CDR1 MGHRA and CDR2 YSYEKL come from the germline V gene. In DNA, the CDR3 is TGCGCCAGCAGCCAAGATAGGGACATCAATCAGCCCCAGCATTTT. Translating gives CASSQDRDINQPQHF.

To note about this clonotype: The junction shows a germline mismatch at one end, possibly a read error. The J gene is TRBJ1-1, the V gene TRBV5-6; the D is unclear. From germline, CDR1 is SGHDT and CDR2 YYEEEE. The CDR3 runs 18 residues. The CDR3 DNA sequence: TGTGCCAGCAGCTTGGACCCGATCTTAGACCCAATGAACACTGGAGCTTTCTTT. This sequence encodes CASSLDPILDPMNTGAFF.

This clonotype has more than one count but fewer than ten. The chain is built from TRBV7-9 and TRBJ2-3, with a tentative D call TRBD2 (5 bases). The germline CDR1 and CDR2 sequences are SEHNR and FQNEAQ (reference sequence). There are 17 residues in the CDR3. The V end was cut by 5 bases, the J end by 2 bases, with 20 bases between. The CDR3 sequence: CASSNSKGRENTDTQYF. The CDR3 DNA sequence: TGTGCCAGCAGCAATTCAAAGGGAAGGGAGAACACAGATACGCAGTATTTT.

This clonotype was found a few times. The rearrangement uses TRBV27 and TRBJ1-5; D is perhaps TRBD1 (5 bases). The CDR3 spans 13 residues. In germline, CDR1 is MNHEY, CDR2 SMNVEV (reference sequence). V gave up 5 bases and J gave up 10 bases, with 15 bases separating them. This chain's CDR3 is CASSATVLVPQHF. In DNA form, the CDR3 reads TGTGCCAGCAGTGCGACAGTTCTGGTTCCCCAGCATTTT.